These T cell receptor beta chains were read from a single sample in a study of monozygotic twins with inflammatory bowel disease. From the 5' RACE reads, TCRdb lists one entry per CDR3 protein and no DNA. There are about 350,000 distinct CDR3 sequences in the sample, with over 2% held by the top ten. Material for sequencing was blood. These receptors were taken from a human donor with ulcerative colitis or Crohn's disease, or a healthy co-twin of an affected twin (not recorded which). The CDR3 runs from the conserved cysteine through the conserved F or W.

TRBJ1-2	TRBV20-1	CSAGKTGYGYGYTF
TRBJ2-2	TRBV10-1	CASSDRRGVTGELFF
TRBJ2-7	TRBV12-3/TRBV12-4	CASRGGGEQYF
TRBJ1-2	TRBV10-3	CAITEGYYGYTF
TRBJ2-7	TRBV5-5	CASSFDGPSYEQYF
TRBJ2-3	TRBV5-1	CASSGAGTPDTQYF
TRBJ1-1	TRBV5-1	CASSFTGGATEAFF
TRBJ2-5	TRBV20-1	CSARVAGDLQETQYF
TRBJ2-1	TRBV20-1	CSYTRDRANNEQFF
TRBJ1-6	TRBV12-3/TRBV12-4	CASTPRLGTGPDSPLHF
TRBJ1-1	TRBV7-6	CASSQVDRATEAFF
TRBJ1-5	TRBV24-1	CATSDLGGGPQHF
TRBJ2-7	TRBV12-3/TRBV12-4	CASSLGRGVVHEQYF
TRBJ1-1	TRBV30	CAWNPGAFSEAFF
TRBJ2-3	TRBV29-1	CSVTTSGGAGDTQYF
TRBJ2-5	TRBV12-5	CASGPRSGGGSSETQYF
TRBJ2-5	TRBV6-1	CASSKGGSEETQYF
TRBJ2-7	TRBV7-9	CASSLKSGGTLAEQYF
TRBJ2-4	TRBV7-9	CASSPLMGRSDIQYF
TRBJ1-5	TRBV7-2	CASSPRGVQPQHF
TRBJ2-7	TRBV10-3	CAVLGQGNYEQYF
TRBJ2-1	TRBV5-1	CASSPLTGGSYNEQFF
TRBJ1-1	TRBV5-1	CASSFAGGVNTEAFF
TRBJ2-2	TRBV19	CATLRGTGYIGELFF
TRBJ2-1	TRBV5-1	CASSLPGTVTNNEQFF
TRBJ2-7	TRBV18	CASSPRQGAYEQYF
TRBJ2-1	TRBV4-3	CASRPSGLDYNEQFF
TRBJ2-1	TRBV5-1	CASSILAQEYNVQFF
TRBJ2-1	TRBV12-3/TRBV12-4	CASSERSAGEGDNEQFF
TRBJ1-6	TRBV10-3	CAISPDPNNSPLHF
TRBJ2-7	TRBV7-8	CASSLLAQGGEQYF
TRBJ2-1	TRBV20-1	CSAAAWTSGGIHEQFF
TRBJ2-7	TRBV5-1	CASSLGDREHEQYF
TRBJ1-1	TRBV5-1	CASSFRLRTEAFF
TRBJ2-7	TRBV15	CATSREGTAPYEQYF
TRBJ2-1	TRBV5-1	CASSATSGAYNEQFF
TRBJ2-7	TRBV20-1	CSARPDPFYEQYF
TRBJ2-2	TRBV6-4	CASSETTDTGELFF
TRBJ2-7	TRBV27	CASSLIPVGDEQYF
TRBJ1-5	TRBV27	CASSPTGINGQPQHF
TRBJ1-4	TRBV21-1	CASSRTRCATNEKLFF
TRBJ2-3	TRBV20-1	CSARDPREGRYTQYF
TRBJ1-6	TRBV5-6	CASSSSSTGTGKSPLHF
TRBJ2-3	TRBV20-1	CSARGFELVTQYF
TRBJ2-2	TRBV19	CASTGSGQANTGELFF
TRBJ1-2	TRBV28	CASRLPEDYGYTF
TRBJ2-7	TRBV27	CASSKDRGSYEQYF
TRBJ2-7	TRBV5-1	CASSLGTAPSYEQYF